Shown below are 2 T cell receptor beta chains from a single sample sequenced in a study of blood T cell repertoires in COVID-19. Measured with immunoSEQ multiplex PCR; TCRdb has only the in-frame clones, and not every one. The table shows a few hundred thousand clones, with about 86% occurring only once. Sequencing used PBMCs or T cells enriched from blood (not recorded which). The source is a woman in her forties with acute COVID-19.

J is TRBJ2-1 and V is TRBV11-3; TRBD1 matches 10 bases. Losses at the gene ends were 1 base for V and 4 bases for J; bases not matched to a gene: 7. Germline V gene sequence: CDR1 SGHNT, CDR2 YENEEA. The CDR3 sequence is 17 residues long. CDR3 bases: TGTGCCAGCAGCTTAGGTTTAGGGGGACAGGGGTACAATGAGCAGTTCTTC. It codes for CASSLGLGGQGYNEQFF.

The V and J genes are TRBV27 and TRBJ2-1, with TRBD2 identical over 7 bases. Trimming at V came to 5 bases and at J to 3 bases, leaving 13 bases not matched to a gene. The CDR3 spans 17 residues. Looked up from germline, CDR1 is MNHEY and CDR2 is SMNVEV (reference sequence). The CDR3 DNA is TGTGCCAGCAGTCCCAGTAAAGATAGCGGGTTCTACAATGAGCAGTTCTTC. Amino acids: CASSPSKDSGFYNEQFF.